The 12 T cell receptor beta chains reported below all come from one sample, sequenced in a study of CD8 T cells in ankylosing spondylitis. TCRdb called the 5' RACE reads again in MiXCR, with one record for every CDR3 protein. This sample has around 120,000 distinct CDR3 sequences, with 20% to 30% found just once. Input material: synovial fluid, either unsorted or a sorted T cell fraction (not recorded which). Receptor source: a male donor with ankylosing spondylitis.

The chain uses TRBV28 and TRBJ2-3; unclear D gene. In germline, CDR1 is MDHEN, CDR2 SYDVKM. The CDR3 extends over 13 amino acids. The V gene lost 9 bases and the J gene lost 4 bases, with 14 bases spanning the gap. CDR3 sequence (DNA): TGTGCCAGTTTAGTCGTACAGCCAGATACGCAGTATTTT. This sequence encodes CASLVVQPDTQYF.

The chain has TRBV5-6 and TRBJ1-2, with a tentative D call TRBD1 (6 bases). Trimming took off 3 bases at V and 3 bases at J, with 12 bases between the two ends. The germline V gene has CDR1 SGHDT and CDR2 YYEEEE. This CDR3 has 14 residues. CDR3 amino acids: CASSYQQGDYGYTF. In nucleotides, the CDR3 is TGTGCCAGCAGCTACCAACAGGGTGACTATGGCTACACCTTC.

This clonotype appeared once. This may stem from a read error, because a much larger clone lies one nucleotide away. It is likely a read error, because the conserved phenylalanine at the end of the CDR3 is missing. The gene calls are TRBV11-3 and TRBJ2-1; 9 nucleotides match TRBD2. V shed 5 bases, J shed 6 bases, and the junction held 14 bases outside the gene matches. The germline V gene has CDR1 SGHNT and CDR2 YENEEA. The CDR3 contains 17 residues. The CDR3 spells CASSPLGASGKGNEQFL. As DNA, the CDR3 is TGTGCCAGCAGCCCCCTGGGGGCTAGCGGGAAGGGCAATGAGCAGTTCCTC.

This chain joins TRBV30 and TRBJ1-3; TRBD1 might be the D (6 bases). The CDR3 contains 16 residues. Germline CDR1 GTSNPN, CDR2 SVGIG (reference sequence). V lost 3 bases to trimming and J lost 2 bases, with 17 bases between them. For the CDR3, the DNA is TGTGCCTGGAGACCCCGACAGGACCAGACTGGAAACACCATATATTTT. This gives the protein CAWRPRQDQTGNTIYF.

In DNA, the CDR3 is TGCGCCAGCAGCCCGGGGGGGGCGGATACGCAGTATTTT. Encoded protein: CASSPGGADTQYF. The chain recombines TRBV5-1 with TRBJ2-3; 8 bases are shared with TRBD2. Germline CDR1 and CDR2: SGHRS and YFSETQ. V lost 4 bases, J lost 6 bases, and 4 bases stayed unmatched. The CDR3 contains 13 residues.

The rearrangement uses TRBV27 and TRBJ2-1; D may be TRBD2 (6 bases). V was trimmed by 5 bases and J by 6 bases, leaving 26 bases between them. Germline lookup yields CDR1 MNHEY and CDR2 SMNVEV (reference sequence). The CDR3 spans 18 residues. The chain's CDR3 is CASSLGGRGRPTLNEQFF. The CDR3 DNA is TGTGCCAGCAGTCTGGGCGGGCGAGGGAGGCCCACCCTCAATGAGCAGTTCTTC.

J is TRBJ2-7 and V is TRBV20-1; D remains ambiguous. This CDR3 is built from 12 residues. V lost 3 bases to trimming and J lost 6 bases, with 12 bases between them. Looked up from germline, CDR1 is DFQATT and CDR2 is SNEGSKA (reference sequence). The chain's CDR3 is CSASTNVGEQYF. The CDR3 nucleotides are TGCAGTGCTAGTACCAATGTTGGCGAGCAGTACTTC.

The V and J genes are TRBV7-2 and TRBJ2-2; D call uncertain. CDR3 length: 14 residues. From germline, CDR1 is SGHTA and CDR2 FQGNSA. The V end lost 3 bases, the J end lost 1 base, and 6 bases lay between the germline ends. The CDR3 loop is CASSFYRNTGELFF. In DNA form, the CDR3 reads TGTGCCAGCAGCTTTTACCGGAACACCGGGGAGCTGTTTTTT. Full variable domain (missing parts from reference TRBV7-2 and TRBJ2-2): GAGVSQSPSNKVTEKGKDVELRCDPISGHTALYWYRQSLGQGLEFLIYFQGNSAPDKSGLPSDRFSAERTGGSVSTLTIQRTQQEDSAVYLCASSFYRNTGELFFGEGSRLTVL.

This clonotype has more than one count but fewer than ten. This chain uses TRBV3-1 with TRBJ1-2; 12 nucleotides line up with TRBD1. The CDR3 extends over 15 amino acids. V was pared by 1 base and J by 8 bases, with 5 bases of the junction left unmatched. CDR1 and CDR2 (germline): LGHDT, YNNKEL (reference sequence). CDR3 sequence: CASSQAGTGGLGYTF. CDR3 in DNA: TGTGCCAGCAGCCAAGCGGGGACAGGGGGCCTCGGCTACACCTTC.

The V gene is TRBV5-1, the J gene TRBJ2-2; D remains unclear. Germline values: CDR1 SGHRS, CDR2 YFSETQ. V was trimmed by 0 bases and J by 6 bases, leaving 9 bases between them. This CDR3 has 14 amino acids. CDR3 sequence: CASSLDTAPGELFF. CDR3 coding DNA: TGCGCCAGCAGCTTGGATACGGCGCCCGGGGAGCTGTTTTTT.

This clonotype was recorded many times. V is TRBV20-1 and J is TRBJ2-3; 10 positions agree with TRBD1. The CDR3 is made up of 13 amino acids. Per germline, CDR1 DFQATT and CDR2 SNEGSKA (reference sequence). V shed 6 bases, J shed 4 bases, and the junction held 4 bases outside the gene matches. CDR3 in amino acids: CSADRGRSDTQYF. DNA of the CDR3: TGCAGTGCCGACAGGGGGCGTTCAGATACGCAGTATTTT.

This clonotype was counted only a few times. The rearrangement joins TRBV20-1 to TRBJ2-5; D uncertain. CDR3 length equals 12 residues. Germline-derived CDR1 and CDR2 are DFQATT and SNEGSKA (reference sequence). V lost 3 bases and J 4 bases, leaving 9 bases between the germline ends. The CDR3 protein is CSASTERETQYF. In DNA, the CDR3 is TGCAGTGCTAGTACGGAGCGAGAGACCCAGTACTTC.